This is a list of T cell receptor beta chains from one sample in a study of blood T cell repertoires in COVID-19. Here immunoSEQ multiplex PCR was the method, and the copy in TCRdb shows in-frame clones only, minus some. The sample carries over 350,000 clones, over 75% recorded once. Source material: PBMCs or T cells enriched from blood (not recorded which). The origin of the receptors is a woman in her twenties or thirties with acute COVID-19. Each CDR3 is given with its conserved first and last residue. D genes are given only for firm matches. The listing skips clone size in some rows; elsewhere it reads once, few, many or a size class.

clone_size	v_call	j_call	d_call	cdr3_aa	cdr3_nt
.	TRBV27	TRBJ1-1	TRBD1	CASSPDRGGTEAFF	TGTGCCAGCAGTCCCGACAGGGGTGGGACTGAAGCTTTCTTT
.	TRBV5-1	TRBJ1-5	.	CASSLDSSNQPQHF	TGCGCCAGCAGCTTGGACAGCTCTAATCAGCCCCAGCATTTT
.	TRBV12-5	TRBJ2-1	.	CASGLVKERYNEQFF	TGTGCTAGTGGTTTGGTAAAAGAGAGGTACAATGAGCAGTTCTTC
once	TRBV7-3	TRBJ2-3	.	CASSLSGAQITDTQYF	TGTGCCAGCAGCTTAAGTGGGGCCCAAATCACAGATACGCAGTATTTT
few	TRBV20-1	TRBJ2-5	TRBD2	CSASIAGGSEETQYF	TGCAGTGCAAGTATAGCGGGGGGCTCGGAAGAGACCCAGTACTTC
.	TRBV10-1	TRBJ1-1	TRBD1	CASSESLGTGRDTEAFF	TGCGCCAGCAGTGAGTCCTTGGGGACAGGGAGGGACACTGAAGCTTTCTTT
few	TRBV28	TRBJ1-3	.	CASSLEGRRNTIYF	TGTGCCAGCAGTTTAGAGGGTAGGAGAAACACCATATATTTT
.	TRBV6-5	TRBJ2-7	TRBD1	CASRGPGTGASEQYF	TGTGCCAGCAGAGGCCCCGGGACAGGGGCTAGCGAGCAGTACTTC
.	TRBV14	TRBJ1-2	.	CASSQDLRPSYGYTF	TGTGCCAGCAGCCAAGATTTGAGGCCGAGCTATGGCTACACCTTC
.	TRBV25-1	TRBJ2-3	.	CASSELTEQTSTDTQYF	TGTGCCAGCAGTGAATTAACTGAGCAAACTTCCACAGATACGCAGTATTTT
.	TRBV19	TRBJ1-3	TRBD1	CASSIIGTGGNTIYF	TGTGCCAGTAGTATCATCGGGACAGGAGGAAACACCATATATTTT
.	TRBV18	TRBJ2-1	TRBD2	CASSPRTSGDRSYNEQFF	TGTGCCAGCTCACCACGGACTAGCGGTGACCGCTCCTACAATGAGCAGTTCTTC
.	TRBV18	TRBJ1-2	.	CASSPPRTVTYGYTF	TGTGCCAGCTCACCACCGAGGACAGTGACATATGGCTACACCTTC
.	TRBV29-1	TRBJ1-1	TRBD1	CSVRTGGIAFF	TGCAGCGTTCGGACAGGGGGCATAGCTTTCTTT
.	TRBV4-1	TRBJ2-5	.	CASSQEVAGGSQETQYF	TGCGCCAGCAGCCAAGAGGTTGCTGGCGGATCGCAAGAGACCCAGTACTTC
.	TRBV12-3/TRBV12-4	TRBJ1-5	.	CASSLAANQPQHF	TGTGCCAGCAGTTTAGCGGCAAATCAGCCCCAGCATTTT
.	TRBV11-2	TRBJ1-1	TRBD1	CASSLWDREDTEAFF	TGTGCCAGCAGCCTTTGGGACAGAGAGGACACTGAAGCTTTCTTT
.	TRBV5-1	TRBJ2-1	.	CASSSDPGIGSYNEQFF	TGCGCCAGCAGCTCCGACCCGGGGATCGGCTCCTACAATGAGCAGTTCTTC
once	TRBV7-9	TRBJ2-7	.	CASSSGTQPYEQYF	TGTGCCAGCAGCTCCGGGACACAACCCTACGAGCAGTACTTC
.	TRBV4-1	TRBJ1-5	.	CASSQYVDSNQPQHF	TGCGCCAGCAGCCAATACGTAGATAGCAATCAGCCCCAGCATTTT
.	TRBV18	TRBJ2-2	TRBD1	CASSSRDRSTGELFF	TGTGCCAGCTCAAGTCGGGACAGGTCCACCGGGGAGCTGTTTTTT
.	TRBV14	TRBJ1-3	.	CASSQVSGLGDTIYF	TGTGCCAGCAGCCAAGTATCCGGGCTGGGAGACACCATATATTTT